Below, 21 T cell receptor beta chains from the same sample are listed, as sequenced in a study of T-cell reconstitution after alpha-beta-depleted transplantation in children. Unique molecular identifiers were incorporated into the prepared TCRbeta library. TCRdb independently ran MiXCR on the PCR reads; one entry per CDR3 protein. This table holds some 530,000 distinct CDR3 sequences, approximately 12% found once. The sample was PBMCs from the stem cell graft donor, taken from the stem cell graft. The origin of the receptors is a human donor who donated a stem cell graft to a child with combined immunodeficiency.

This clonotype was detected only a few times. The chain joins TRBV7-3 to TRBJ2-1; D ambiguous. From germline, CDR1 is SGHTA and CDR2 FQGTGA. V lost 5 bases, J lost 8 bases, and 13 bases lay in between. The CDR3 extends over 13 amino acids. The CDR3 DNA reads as TGTGCCAGCAGCCCCACCCTTACGTATGAGCAGTTCTTC. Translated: CASSPTLTYEQFF. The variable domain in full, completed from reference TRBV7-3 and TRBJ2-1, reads GAGVSQTPSNKVTEKGKYVELRCDPISGHTALYWYRQSLGQGPEFLIYFQGTGAADDSGLPNDRFFAVRPEGSVSTLKIQRTERGDSAVYLCASSPTLTYEQFFGPGTRLTVL.

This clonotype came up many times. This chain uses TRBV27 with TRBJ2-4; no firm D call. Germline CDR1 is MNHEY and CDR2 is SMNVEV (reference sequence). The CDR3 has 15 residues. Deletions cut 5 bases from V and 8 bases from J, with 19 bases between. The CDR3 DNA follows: TGTGCCAGCAGTCCCCGAGGTGGTCTGATTGACATTCAGTACTTC. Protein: CASSPRGGLIDIQYF.

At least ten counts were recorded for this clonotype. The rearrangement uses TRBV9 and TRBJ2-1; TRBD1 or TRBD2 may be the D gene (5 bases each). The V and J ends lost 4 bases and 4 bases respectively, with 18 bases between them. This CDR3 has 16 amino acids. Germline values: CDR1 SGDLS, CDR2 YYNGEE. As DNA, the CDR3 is TGTGCCAGCAGCCCCGGGCCCGGGACCCAATACAATGAGCAGTTCTTC. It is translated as CASSPGPGTQYNEQFF.

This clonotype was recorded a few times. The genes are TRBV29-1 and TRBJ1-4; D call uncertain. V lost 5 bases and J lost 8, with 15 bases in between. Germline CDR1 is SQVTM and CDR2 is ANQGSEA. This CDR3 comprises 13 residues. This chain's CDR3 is CSVSKTAGEKLFF. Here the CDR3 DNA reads TGCAGCGTTTCTAAGACGGCGGGAGAAAAACTGTTTTTT. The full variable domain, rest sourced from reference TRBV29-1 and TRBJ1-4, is SAVISQKPSRDICQRGTSLTIQCQVDSQVTMMFWYRQQPGQSLTLIATANQGSEATYESGFVIDKFPISRPNLTFSTLTVSNMSPEDSSIYLCSVSKTAGEKLFFGSGTQLSVL.

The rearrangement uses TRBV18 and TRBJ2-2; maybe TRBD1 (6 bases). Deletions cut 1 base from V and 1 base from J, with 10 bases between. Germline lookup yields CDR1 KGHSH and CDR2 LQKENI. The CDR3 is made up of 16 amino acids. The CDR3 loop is CASSPLPGENTGELFF. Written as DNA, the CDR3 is TGTGCCAGCTCACCACTGCCAGGGGAGAACACCGGGGAGCTGTTTTTT.

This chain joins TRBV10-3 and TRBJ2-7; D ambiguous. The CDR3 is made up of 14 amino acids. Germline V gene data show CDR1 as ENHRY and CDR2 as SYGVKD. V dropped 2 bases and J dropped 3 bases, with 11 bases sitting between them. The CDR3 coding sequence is TGTGCCATCAGTGAGACGTGGGGAAACTACGAGCAGTACTTC. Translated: CAISETWGNYEQYF.

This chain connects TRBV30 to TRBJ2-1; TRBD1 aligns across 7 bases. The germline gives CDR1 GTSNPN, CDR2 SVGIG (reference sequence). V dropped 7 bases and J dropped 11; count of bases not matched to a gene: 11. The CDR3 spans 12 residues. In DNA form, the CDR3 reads TGTGCCTTTGGGACAGAGGGTAGGAAGCAGTTCTTC. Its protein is CAFGTEGRKQFF.

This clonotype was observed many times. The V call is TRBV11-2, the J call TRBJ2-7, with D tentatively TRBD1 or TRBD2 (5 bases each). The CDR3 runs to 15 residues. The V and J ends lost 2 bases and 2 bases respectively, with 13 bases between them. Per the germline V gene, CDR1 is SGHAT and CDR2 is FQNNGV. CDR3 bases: TGTGCCAGCAGCTTAAGTGGGGGAAGGACCTACGAGCAGTACTTC. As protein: CASSLSGGRTYEQYF.

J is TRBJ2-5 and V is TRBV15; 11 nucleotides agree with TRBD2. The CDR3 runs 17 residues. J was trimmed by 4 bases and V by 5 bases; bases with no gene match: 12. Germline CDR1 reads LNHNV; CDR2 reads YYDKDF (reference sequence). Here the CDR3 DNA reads TGTGCCACCAGCCAACAATTTAGCGGGGGGGCCGGAGAGACCCAGTACTTC. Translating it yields CATSQQFSGGAGETQYF.

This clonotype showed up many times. Written as DNA, the CDR3 is TGCAGTGCTAGAGCTCTAAGCGGGATCGGGGAGACCCAGTACTTC. It codes for CSARALSGIGETQYF. J is TRBJ2-5 and V is TRBV20-1; 7 bases align to TRBD2. With 1 base clipped from V and 5 bases from J, the junction kept 10 bases outside the gene matches. Looked up from germline, CDR1 is DFQATT and CDR2 is SNEGSKA (reference sequence). The CDR3 consists of 15 residues.

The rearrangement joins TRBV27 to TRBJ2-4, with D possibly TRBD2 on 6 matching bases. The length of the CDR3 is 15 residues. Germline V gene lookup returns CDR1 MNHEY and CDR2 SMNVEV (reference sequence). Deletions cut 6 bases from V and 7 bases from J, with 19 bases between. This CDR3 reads CASRGGGHSENIQYF. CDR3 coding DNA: TGTGCCAGCAGGGGGGGAGGACATTCAGAGAACATTCAGTACTTC.

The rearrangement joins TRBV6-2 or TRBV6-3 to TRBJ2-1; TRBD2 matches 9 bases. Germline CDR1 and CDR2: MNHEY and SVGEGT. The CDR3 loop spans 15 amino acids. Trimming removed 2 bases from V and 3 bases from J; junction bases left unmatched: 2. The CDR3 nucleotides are TGTGCCAGCAGTTACGAACTAGCGGGCTACAATGAGCAGTTCTTC. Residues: CASSYELAGYNEQFF.

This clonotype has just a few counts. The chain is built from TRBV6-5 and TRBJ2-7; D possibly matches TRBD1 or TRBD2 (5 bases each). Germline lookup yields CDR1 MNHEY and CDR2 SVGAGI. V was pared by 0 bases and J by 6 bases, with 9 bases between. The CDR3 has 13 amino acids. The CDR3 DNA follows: TGTGCCAGCAGTTACTCGAGGGGCCGCGAGCAGTACTTC. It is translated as CASSYSRGREQYF.

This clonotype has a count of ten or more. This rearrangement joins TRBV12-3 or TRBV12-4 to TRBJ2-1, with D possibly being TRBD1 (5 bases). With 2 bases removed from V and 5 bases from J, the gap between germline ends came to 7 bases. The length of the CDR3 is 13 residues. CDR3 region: CASSLRQNNEQFF. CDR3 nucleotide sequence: TGTGCCAGCAGTTTACGACAGAACAATGAGCAGTTCTTC.

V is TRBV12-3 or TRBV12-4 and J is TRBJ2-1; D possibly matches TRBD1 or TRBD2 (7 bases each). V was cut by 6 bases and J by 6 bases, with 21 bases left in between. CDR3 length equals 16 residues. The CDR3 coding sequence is TGTGCCAGCAGCCCCCAGGGGGGGAGGGCGGTCAATGAGCAGTTCTTC. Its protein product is CASSPQGGRAVNEQFF.

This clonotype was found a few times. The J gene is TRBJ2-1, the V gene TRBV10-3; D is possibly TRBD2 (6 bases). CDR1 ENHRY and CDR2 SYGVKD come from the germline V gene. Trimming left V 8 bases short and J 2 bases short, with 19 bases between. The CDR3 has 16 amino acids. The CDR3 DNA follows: TGTGCCATCTCCCGTCGGGGCGGGACCACCTACAATGAGCAGTTCTTC. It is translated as CAISRRGGTTYNEQFF.

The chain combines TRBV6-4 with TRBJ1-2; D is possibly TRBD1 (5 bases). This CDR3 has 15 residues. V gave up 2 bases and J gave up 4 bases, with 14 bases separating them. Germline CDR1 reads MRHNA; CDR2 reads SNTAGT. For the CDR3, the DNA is TGTGCCAGCAGTGACACTTCACAGGCGCTCTATGGCTACACCTTC. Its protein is CASSDTSQALYGYTF.

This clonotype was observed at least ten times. This chain's CDR3 is CAISEAGQGLYEQYF. DNA of the CDR3: TGTGCCATCAGTGAGGCAGGACAGGGGTTGTACGAGCAGTACTTC. This chain links TRBV10-3 with TRBJ2-7, with TRBD1 matching over 9 bases. The V gene's germline CDR1 is ENHRY and CDR2 SYGVKD. V lost 2 bases, J lost 4 bases, and 6 bases stayed unmatched. The CDR3 runs to 15 residues.

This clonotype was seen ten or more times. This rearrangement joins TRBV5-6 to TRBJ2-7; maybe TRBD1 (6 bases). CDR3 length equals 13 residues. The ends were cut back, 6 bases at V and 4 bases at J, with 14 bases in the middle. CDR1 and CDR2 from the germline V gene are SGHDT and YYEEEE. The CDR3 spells CASTLSGVYEQYF. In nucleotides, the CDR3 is TGTGCCAGCACCCTGTCAGGGGTTTACGAGCAGTACTTC.

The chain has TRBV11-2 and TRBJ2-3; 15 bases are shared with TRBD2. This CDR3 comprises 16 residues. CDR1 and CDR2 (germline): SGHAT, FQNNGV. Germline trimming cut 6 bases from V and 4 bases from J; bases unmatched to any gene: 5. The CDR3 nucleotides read TGTGCCAGCAGTTGGACTAGCGGGGGGGAATCAGATACGCAGTATTTT. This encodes CASSWTSGGESDTQYF.

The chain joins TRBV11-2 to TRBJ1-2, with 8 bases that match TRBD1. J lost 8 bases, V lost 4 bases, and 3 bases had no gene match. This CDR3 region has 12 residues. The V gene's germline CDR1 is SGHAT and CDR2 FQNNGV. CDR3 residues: CASSWTGIGYTF. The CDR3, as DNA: TGTGCCAGCAGCTGGACAGGGATCGGCTACACCTTC. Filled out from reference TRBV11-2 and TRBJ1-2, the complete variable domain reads EAGVAQSPRYKIIEKRQSVAFWCNPISGHATLYWYQQILGQGPKLLIQFQNNGVVDDSQLPKDRFSAERLKGVDSTLKIQPAKLEDSAVYLCASSWTGIGYTFGSGTRLTVV.